This TCR beta chain was identified during a study of cytomegalovirus exposure and HLA in healthy donors. General study points: After further analysis at a later stage, roughly 16,000 TCR beta sequences were associated with HLA alleles at 0.05 false discovery rate. Many donors shared some public TCRs, even though most TCR sequences were rare.

PCR employed 60 Vbeta and 13 Jbeta primers. The protocol was immunoSEQ multiplex PCR, while the TCRdb copy is restricted to in-frame clones and leaves out a portion. The repertoire holds 110,000 to 150,000 clones, with about 79% as singletons. This clone was found once. The antigen is unknown. In nominal health when sampled, donors likely had unrecorded immune exposures nonetheless. Germline CDR1 LGHNA, CDR2 YNFKEQ. Deletions cut 0 bases from V and 8 bases from J, with 16 bases between. The CDR3 covers 15 residues. This sequence joins TRBV4-2 and TRBJ1-2, with D maybe TRBD1 (5 bases). This receptor was identified in a woman in her 30s in good health and CMV-seronegative. Sequenced material: PBMCs. CDR3 in DNA: TGTGCCAGCAGCCAAGATAATCGTGGGGCGGGAGGCTACACCTTC. Protein sequence: CASSQDNRGAGGYTF.